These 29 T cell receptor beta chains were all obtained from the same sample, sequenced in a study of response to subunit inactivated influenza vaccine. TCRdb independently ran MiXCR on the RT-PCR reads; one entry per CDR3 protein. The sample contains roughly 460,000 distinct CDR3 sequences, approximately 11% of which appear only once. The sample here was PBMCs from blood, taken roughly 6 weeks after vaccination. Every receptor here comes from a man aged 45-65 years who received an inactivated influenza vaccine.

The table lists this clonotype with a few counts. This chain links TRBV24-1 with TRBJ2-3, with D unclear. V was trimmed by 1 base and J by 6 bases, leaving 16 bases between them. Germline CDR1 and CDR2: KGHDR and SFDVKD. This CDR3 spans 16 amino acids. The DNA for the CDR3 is TGTGCCACCAGTGATTTATCGGATTCTGGGCCCGATACGCAGTATTTT. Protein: CATSDLSDSGPDTQYF.

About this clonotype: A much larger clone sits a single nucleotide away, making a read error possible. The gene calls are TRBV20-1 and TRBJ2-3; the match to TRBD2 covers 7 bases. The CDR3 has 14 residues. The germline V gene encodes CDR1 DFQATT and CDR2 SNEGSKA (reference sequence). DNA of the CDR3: TGCAGTGCAACGACGGGGGGTAGCACAGAAACGCAGTATTTT. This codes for CSATTGGSTETQYF.

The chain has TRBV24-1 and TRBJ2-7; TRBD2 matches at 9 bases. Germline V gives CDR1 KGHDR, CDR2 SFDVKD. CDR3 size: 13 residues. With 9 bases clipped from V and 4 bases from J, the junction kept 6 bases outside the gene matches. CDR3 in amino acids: CATGPAGGYEQYF. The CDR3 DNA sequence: TGTGCCACCGGTCCTGCGGGAGGGTACGAGCAGTACTTC.

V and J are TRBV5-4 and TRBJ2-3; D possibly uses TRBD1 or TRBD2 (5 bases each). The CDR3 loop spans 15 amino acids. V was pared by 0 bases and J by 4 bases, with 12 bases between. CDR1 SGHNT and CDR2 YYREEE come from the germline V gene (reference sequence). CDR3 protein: CASSLGGVAADTQYF. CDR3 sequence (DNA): TGTGCCAGCAGCTTGGGAGGGGTGGCGGCAGATACGCAGTATTTT.

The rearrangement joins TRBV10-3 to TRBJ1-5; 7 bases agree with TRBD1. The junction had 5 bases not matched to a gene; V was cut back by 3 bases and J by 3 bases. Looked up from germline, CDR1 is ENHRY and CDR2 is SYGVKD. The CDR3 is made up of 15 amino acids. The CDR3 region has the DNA TGTGCCATCAGTGACAGGGGGGCCGCCAATCAGCCCCAGCATTTT. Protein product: CAISDRGAANQPQHF.

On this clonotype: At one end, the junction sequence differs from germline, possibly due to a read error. CDR3 sequence (DNA): TGTGCCCGCAGCCCCGATGTAGTGGATGGCGGCTACACCTTC. Translated: CARSPDVVDGGYTF. This sequence joins TRBV7-2 and TRBJ1-2; no firm D call. The CDR3 extends over 14 amino acids. CDR1 and CDR2 from the germline V gene are SGHTA and FQGNSA.

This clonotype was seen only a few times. The CDR3 DNA reads as TGCAGTGCTAGACAGTTGCGGTTAGGGTACACTGAAGCTTTCTTT. Translating it yields CSARQLRLGYTEAFF. The chain joins TRBV20-1 to TRBJ1-1; the D is unclear. The CDR3 is 15 residues long. V lost 2 bases, J lost 3 bases, and 16 bases lay in between. Germline V gene data show CDR1 as DFQATT and CDR2 as SNEGSKA (reference sequence).

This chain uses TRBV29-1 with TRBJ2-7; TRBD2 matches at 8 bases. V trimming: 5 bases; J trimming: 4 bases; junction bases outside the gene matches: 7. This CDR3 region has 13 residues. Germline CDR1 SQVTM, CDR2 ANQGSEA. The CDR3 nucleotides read TGCAGCGTTCTTGTGCGGGAGGAGTACGAGCAGTACTTC. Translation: CSVLVREEYEQYF.

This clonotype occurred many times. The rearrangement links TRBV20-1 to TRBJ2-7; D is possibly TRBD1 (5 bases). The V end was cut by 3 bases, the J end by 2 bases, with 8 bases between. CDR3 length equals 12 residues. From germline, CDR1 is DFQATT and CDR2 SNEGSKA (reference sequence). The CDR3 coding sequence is TGCAGTGCTAGGGAACAGGCCTACGAGCAGTACTTC. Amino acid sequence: CSAREQAYEQYF.

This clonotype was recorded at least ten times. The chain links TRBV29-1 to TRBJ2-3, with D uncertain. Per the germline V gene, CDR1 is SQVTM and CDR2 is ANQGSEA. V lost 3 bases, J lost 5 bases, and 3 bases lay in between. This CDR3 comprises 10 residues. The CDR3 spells CSVEVDTQYF. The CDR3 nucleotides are TGCAGCGTTGAGGTAGATACGCAGTATTTT.

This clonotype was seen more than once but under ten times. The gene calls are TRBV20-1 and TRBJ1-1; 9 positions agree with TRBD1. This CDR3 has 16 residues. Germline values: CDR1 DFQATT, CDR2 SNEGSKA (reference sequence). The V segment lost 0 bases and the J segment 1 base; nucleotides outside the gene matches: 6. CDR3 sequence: CSARDPQGARNTEAFF. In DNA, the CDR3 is TGCAGTGCTAGAGACCCACAGGGGGCGCGGAACACTGAAGCTTTCTTT.

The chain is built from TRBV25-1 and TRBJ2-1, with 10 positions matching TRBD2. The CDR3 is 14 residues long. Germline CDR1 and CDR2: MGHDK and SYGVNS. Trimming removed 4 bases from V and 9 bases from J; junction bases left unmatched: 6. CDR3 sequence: CASSVLAGSTEQFF. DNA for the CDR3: TGTGCCAGCAGTGTACTAGCGGGATCCACTGAGCAGTTCTTC.

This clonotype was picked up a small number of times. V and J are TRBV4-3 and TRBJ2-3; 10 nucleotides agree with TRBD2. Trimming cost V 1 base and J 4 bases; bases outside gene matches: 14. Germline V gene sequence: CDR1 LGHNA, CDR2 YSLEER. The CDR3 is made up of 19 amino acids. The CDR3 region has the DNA TGCGCCAGCAGCCAAGGGAATCACGAAGCGGGAGGGCCAGCAGATACGCAGTATTTT. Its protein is CASSQGNHEAGGPADTQYF.

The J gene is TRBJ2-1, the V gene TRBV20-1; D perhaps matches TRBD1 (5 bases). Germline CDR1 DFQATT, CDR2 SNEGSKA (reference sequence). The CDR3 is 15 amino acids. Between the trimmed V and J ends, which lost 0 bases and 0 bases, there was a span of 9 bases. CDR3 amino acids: CSARDKGFSYNEQFF. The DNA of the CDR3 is TGCAGTGCTAGAGATAAGGGGTTCTCCTACAATGAGCAGTTCTTC.

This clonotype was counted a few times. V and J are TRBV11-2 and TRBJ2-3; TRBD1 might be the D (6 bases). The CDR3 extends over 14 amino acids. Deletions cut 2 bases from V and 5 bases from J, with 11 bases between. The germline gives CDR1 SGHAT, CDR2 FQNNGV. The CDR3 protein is CASSLRQGLDTQYF. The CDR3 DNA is TGTGCCAGCAGCTTACGGCAGGGGTTAGATACGCAGTATTTT. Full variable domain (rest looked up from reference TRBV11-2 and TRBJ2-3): EAGVAQSPRYKIIEKRQSVAFWCNPISGHATLYWYQQILGQGPKLLIQFQNNGVVDDSQLPKDRFSAERLKGVDSTLKIQPAKLEDSAVYLCASSLRQGLDTQYFGPGTRLTVL.

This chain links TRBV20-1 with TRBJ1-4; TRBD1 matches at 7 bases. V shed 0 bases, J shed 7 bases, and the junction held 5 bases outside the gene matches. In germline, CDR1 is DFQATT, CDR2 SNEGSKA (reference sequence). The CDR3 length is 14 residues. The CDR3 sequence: CSARDIQGGEKLFF. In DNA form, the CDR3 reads TGCAGTGCTAGAGATATCCAGGGGGGTGAAAAACTGTTTTTT.

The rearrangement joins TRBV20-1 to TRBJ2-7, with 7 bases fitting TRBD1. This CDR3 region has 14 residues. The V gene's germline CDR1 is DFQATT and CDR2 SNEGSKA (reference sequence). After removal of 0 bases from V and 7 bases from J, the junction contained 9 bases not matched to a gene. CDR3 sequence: CSARDNSRGKEQYF. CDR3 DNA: TGCAGTGCTAGAGATAACAGCAGGGGGAAGGAGCAGTACTTC.

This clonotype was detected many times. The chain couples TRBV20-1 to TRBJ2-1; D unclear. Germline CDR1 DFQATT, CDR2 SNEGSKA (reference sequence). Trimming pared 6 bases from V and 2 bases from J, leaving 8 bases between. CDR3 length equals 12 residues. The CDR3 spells CSAHHPYNEQFF. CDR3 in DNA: TGCAGTGCCCATCACCCCTACAATGAGCAGTTCTTC.

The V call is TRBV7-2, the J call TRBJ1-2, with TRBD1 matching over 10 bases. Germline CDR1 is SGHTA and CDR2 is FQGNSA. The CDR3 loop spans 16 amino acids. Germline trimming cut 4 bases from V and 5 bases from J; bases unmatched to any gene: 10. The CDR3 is CASSSGQGSSTYGYTF. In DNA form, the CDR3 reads TGTGCCAGCAGCTCGGGACAGGGGTCGTCAACATATGGCTACACCTTC.

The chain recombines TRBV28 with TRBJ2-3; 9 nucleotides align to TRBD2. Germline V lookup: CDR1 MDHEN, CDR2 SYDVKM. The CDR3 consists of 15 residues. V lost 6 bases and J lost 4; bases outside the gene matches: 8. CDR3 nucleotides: TGTGCCAGCAGCCCCGCTAGCGGGGTGGCAGATACGCAGTATTTT. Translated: CASSPASGVADTQYF. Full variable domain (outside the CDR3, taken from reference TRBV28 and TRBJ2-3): DVKVTQSSRYLVKRTGEKVFLECVQDMDHENMFWYRQDPGLGLRLIYFSYDVKMKEKGDIPEGYSVSREKKERFSLILESASTNQTSMYLCASSPASGVADTQYFGPGTRLTVL.

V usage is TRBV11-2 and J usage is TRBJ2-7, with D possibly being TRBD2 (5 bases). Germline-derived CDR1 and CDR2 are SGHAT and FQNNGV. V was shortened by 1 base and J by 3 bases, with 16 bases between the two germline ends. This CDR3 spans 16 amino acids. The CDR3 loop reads CASSLVAGVGYYEQYF. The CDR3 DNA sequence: TGTGCCAGCAGCTTAGTGGCCGGGGTTGGGTACTACGAGCAGTACTTC.

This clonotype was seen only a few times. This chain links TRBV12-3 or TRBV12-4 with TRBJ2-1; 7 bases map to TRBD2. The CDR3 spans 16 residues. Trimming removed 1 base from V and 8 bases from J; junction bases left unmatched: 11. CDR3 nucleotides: TGTGCCAGCAGTTTAGTTTCGCGACTAGCTCACGATGAGCAGTTCTTC. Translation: CASSLVSRLAHDEQFF.

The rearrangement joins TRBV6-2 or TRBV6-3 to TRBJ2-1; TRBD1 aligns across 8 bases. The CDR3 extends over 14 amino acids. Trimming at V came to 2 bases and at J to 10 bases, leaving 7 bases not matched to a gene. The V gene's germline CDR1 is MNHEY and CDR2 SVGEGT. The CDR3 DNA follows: TGTGCCAGCAGTTACGGGGACAGGTCCGACGAGCAGTTCTTC. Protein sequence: CASSYGDRSDEQFF.

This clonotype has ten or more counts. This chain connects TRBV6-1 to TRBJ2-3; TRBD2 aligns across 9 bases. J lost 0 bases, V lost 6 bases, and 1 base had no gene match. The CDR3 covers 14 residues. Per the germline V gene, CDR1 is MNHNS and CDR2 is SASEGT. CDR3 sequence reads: CASRLAGSTDTQYF. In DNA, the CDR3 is TGTGCCAGCAGGCTAGCGGGGAGCACAGATACGCAGTATTTT.

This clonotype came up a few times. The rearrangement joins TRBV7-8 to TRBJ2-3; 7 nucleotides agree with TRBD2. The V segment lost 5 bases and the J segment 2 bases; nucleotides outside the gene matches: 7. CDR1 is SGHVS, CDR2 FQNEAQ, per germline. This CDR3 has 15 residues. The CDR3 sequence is CASSLWGGPTDTQYF. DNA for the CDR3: TGTGCCAGCAGCCTTTGGGGGGGACCCACAGATACGCAGTATTTT. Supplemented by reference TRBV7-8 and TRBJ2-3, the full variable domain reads GAGVSQSPRYKVAKRGQDVALRCDPISGHVSLFWYQQALGQGPEFLTYFQNEAQLDKSGLPSDRFFAERPEGSVSTLKIQRTQQEDSAVYLCASSLWGGPTDTQYFGPGTRLTVL.

The CDR3 is CASSDTSGTSSTDTQYF. DNA for the CDR3: TGTGCCAGCAGTGACACTTCCGGGACTAGCAGCACAGATACGCAGTATTTT. The chain recombines TRBV27 with TRBJ2-3; 9 bases fit TRBD2. The CDR3 extends over 17 amino acids. The V gene end was trimmed by 5 bases and the J gene end by 0 bases; junction bases not matched to a gene: 9. Germline CDR1 and CDR2: MNHEY and SMNVEV (reference sequence).

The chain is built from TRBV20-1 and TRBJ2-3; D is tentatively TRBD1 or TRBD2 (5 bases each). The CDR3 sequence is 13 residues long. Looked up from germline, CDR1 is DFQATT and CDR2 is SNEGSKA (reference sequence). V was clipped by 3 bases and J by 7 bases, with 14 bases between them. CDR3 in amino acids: CSARGVSTYTQYF. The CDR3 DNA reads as TGCAGTGCTAGGGGGGTGTCCACCTATACGCAGTATTTT.

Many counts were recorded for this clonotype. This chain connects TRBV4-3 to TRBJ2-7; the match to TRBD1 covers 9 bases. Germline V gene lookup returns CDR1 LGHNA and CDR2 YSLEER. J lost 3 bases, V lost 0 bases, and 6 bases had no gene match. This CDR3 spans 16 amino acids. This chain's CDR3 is CASSQDLGTGNYEQYF. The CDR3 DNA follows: TGCGCCAGCAGCCAAGATTTGGGGACAGGGAACTACGAGCAGTACTTC.

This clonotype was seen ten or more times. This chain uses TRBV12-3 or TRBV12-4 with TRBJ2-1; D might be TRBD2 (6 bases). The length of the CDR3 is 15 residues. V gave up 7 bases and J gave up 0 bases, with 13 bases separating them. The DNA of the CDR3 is TGTGCCAGCATGAGGAGGGTAAACTCCTACAATGAGCAGTTCTTC. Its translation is CASMRRVNSYNEQFF.